These 21 T cell receptor beta chains came from one sample sequenced in a study of blood T cell repertoires in COVID-19 (dated by TCRdb to about 2020). Preparation of the library involved the immunoSEQ multiplex PCR assay. TCRdb's version of the immuneACCESS table is confined to in-frame rearrangements and falls short of the full clone set. An unresolved V gene accounts for under half of the shortfall where checked; the remainder is of unknown origin. The sample contains about 150,000 clones, roughly nine tenths of them found a single time. Jointly, the top ten make up approximately 0.55% of the sample. The sample comprised peripheral blood. These receptors came from a man aged 50 to 59 with acute or convalescent COVID-19.

The CDR3 DNA reads as TGTGCCAGCAGCCACGGGATGGGGACTAGTCGCTCCGTCTACGAGCAGTACTTC. Its translation is CASSHGMGTSRSVYEQYF. This chain joins TRBV21-1 and TRBJ2-7; the table's D call TRBD2 went unverified against the DNA. TRBV21-1 is classified as a pseudogene. The CDR3 is made up of 18 amino acids.

CDR3 protein: CASRPTGTGYTF. In nucleotides, the CDR3 is TGTGCCAGCAGACCAACAGGGACTGGCTACACCTTC. The chain links TRBV28 to TRBJ1-2; tentatively, D is TRBD1 (6 bases). This CDR3 region has 12 residues. The V gene's germline CDR1 is MDHEN and CDR2 SYDVKM. Trimming stripped 6 bases from V and 7 bases from J, with 12 bases between.

The rearrangement joins TRBV3-1 (or the pseudogene TRBV3-2) to TRBJ1-1, with D unclear. CDR1 is LGHDT, CDR2 YNNKEL, per germline (reference sequence). Trimming removed 4 bases from V and 2 bases from J, with 8 bases in between. The CDR3 runs 13 residues. The CDR3 sequence: CASSPAQNTEAFF. The CDR3 nucleotides are TGTGCCAGCAGCCCCGCGCAAAACACTGAAGCTTTCTTT.

The chain joins TRBV27 to TRBJ1-4; a weak D match, TRBD1 (6 bases). There are 17 residues in the CDR3. Germline CDR1 and CDR2: MNHEY and SMNVEV (reference sequence). The ends were cut back, 5 bases at V and 0 bases at J, with 16 bases in the middle. The CDR3 sequence: CASSTGIKDATNEKLFF. DNA for the CDR3: TGTGCCAGCAGTACAGGGATTAAAGATGCAACTAATGAAAAACTGTTTTTT.

The CDR3 DNA reads as TGTGCCAGCAGCTTAATTGGGGGCGGCGAGCAGTACTTC. This encodes CASSLIGGGEQYF. This chain links TRBV7-3 with TRBJ2-7; TRBD1 is a possible D gene (6 bases). V lost 1 base and J 6 bases, leaving 10 bases between the germline ends. The CDR3 has 13 residues. Looked up from germline, CDR1 is SGHTA and CDR2 is FQGTGA.

The chain carries TRBV28 and TRBJ1-4; a possible D gene is TRBD1 (5 bases). The germline V gene has CDR1 MDHEN and CDR2 SYDVKM. The CDR3 is made up of 15 amino acids. The germline V and J ends were trimmed by 6 bases and 5 bases, with 16 bases remaining between them. The CDR3 here is CASSPGDSQNEKLFF. CDR3 sequence (DNA): TGTGCCAGCAGCCCTGGCGACAGCCAAAATGAAAAACTGTTTTTT.

The rearrangement joins TRBV21-1 to TRBJ2-1; TRBD1, as called in the table, went unchecked against the DNA. TRBV21-1 is annotated as a pseudogene. The CDR3 length is 14 residues. CDR3 loop: CASSKMEQYNEQFF. CDR3 DNA sequence: TGTGCCAGCAGCAAGATGGAACAGTACAATGAGCAGTTCTTC.

The chain recombines TRBV12-3 or TRBV12-4 with TRBJ2-7; 8 nucleotides match TRBD2. The J segment lost 6 bases and the V segment lost 2 bases, leaving 3 bases of the junction unmatched. The CDR3 is 13 amino acids. Here the CDR3 reads CASSLSGSGEQYF. CDR3 in DNA: TGTGCCAGCAGTTTAAGCGGGAGCGGCGAGCAGTACTTC.

This chain uses TRBV28 with TRBJ1-6; D not resolved. Trimming cost V 2 bases and J 9 bases, with 5 bases left between them. The CDR3 is made up of 12 amino acids. Germline CDR1 is MDHEN and CDR2 is SYDVKM. CDR3 residues: CASSLRSSPLHF. CDR3 DNA sequence: TGTGCCAGCAGTTTACGGAGTTCACCCCTCCACTTT.

The V and J genes are TRBV7-6 and TRBJ2-4; TRBD1 might be the D (7 bases). V was cut by 8 bases and J by 5 bases, with 19 bases left in between. The CDR3 has 15 residues. CDR1 is SGHVS, CDR2 FNYEAQ, per germline. Written as DNA, the CDR3 is TGTGCCAGCGCCGCCGGGGCCAGGGGGGAAAACATTCAGTACTTC. This sequence encodes CASAAGARGENIQYF.

The table lists this clone with a few counts. The CDR3: CASSLYSEYYGYTF. The DNA for the CDR3 is TGTGCCAGCAGTTTATACTCTGAGTACTATGGCTACACCTTC. V gene TRBV28 combines with J gene TRBJ1-2; D gene unclear. Trimming stripped 1 base from V and 3 bases from J, with 9 bases between. The CDR3 is 14 residues long. Per the germline V gene, CDR1 is MDHEN and CDR2 is SYDVKM.

The genes are TRBV5-1 and TRBJ1-4; 7 positions match TRBD1. V was pared by 0 bases and J by 0 bases, with 2 bases of the junction left unmatched. The CDR3 totals 16 residues. Germline V lookup: CDR1 SGHRS, CDR2 YFSETQ. In DNA, the CDR3 is TGCGCCAGCAGCTTGGGACAGGGAACAACTAATGAAAAACTGTTTTTT. The encoded protein is CASSLGQGTTNEKLFF. The full variable domain, its missing parts supplied by reference TRBV5-1 and TRBJ1-4, is KAGVTQTPRYLIKTRGQQVTLSCSPISGHRSVSWYQQTPGQGLQFLFEYFSETQRNKGNFPGRFSGRQFSNSRSEMNVSTLELGDSALYLCASSLGQGTTNEKLFFGSGTQLSVL.

This chain links TRBV27 with TRBJ1-2; 10 bases align to TRBD1. Germline CDR1 is MNHEY and CDR2 is SMNVEV (reference sequence). This CDR3 contains 15 residues. V gave up 6 bases and J gave up 4 bases; unmatched junction bases: 8. The CDR3 sequence: CASRRRDRGFYGYTF. The DNA for the CDR3 is TGTGCCAGCAGACGACGGGACAGGGGATTCTATGGCTACACCTTC.

V usage is TRBV18 and J usage is TRBJ1-1, with D possibly TRBD1 on 5 matching bases. This CDR3 has 13 residues. The ends were cut back, 3 bases at V and 7 bases at J, with 12 bases in the middle. CDR1 KGHSH and CDR2 LQKENI come from the germline V gene. CDR3: CASSPAGGFEAFF. CDR3 in DNA: TGTGCCAGCTCACCCGCGGGGGGGTTTGAAGCTTTCTTT. The entire variable domain, with the rest obtained from reference TRBV18 and TRBJ1-1, is as follows: NAGVMQNPRHLVRRRGQEARLRCSPMKGHSHVYWYRQLPEEGLKFMVYLQKENIIDESGMPKERFSAEFPKEGPSILRIQQVVRGDSAAYFCASSPAGGFEAFFGQGTRLTVV.

V and J are TRBV11-2 and TRBJ2-2, with a possible D match to TRBD2 (6 bases). V was cut by 3 bases and J by 2 bases, with 16 bases left in between. The CDR3 extends over 17 amino acids. CDR1 and CDR2 (germline): SGHAT, FQNNGV. CDR3 bases: TGTGCCAGCAGCTTGACCGTGAAGGGACTTAACACCGGGGAGCTGTTTTTT. Translation: CASSLTVKGLNTGELFF.

The CDR3 nucleotides are TGTGCCGGACAGGGGAACACCGGGGAGCTGTTTTTT. This sequence encodes CAGQGNTGELFF. The chain links TRBV12-3 or TRBV12-4 to TRBJ2-2, with 8 bases fitting TRBD1. This CDR3 is built from 12 residues. V gave up 11 bases and J gave up 1 base; unmatched junction bases: 0.

J is TRBJ2-7 and V is TRBV12-3 or TRBV12-4; D is uncertain. This CDR3 has 13 amino acids. V lost 3 bases and J lost 6, with 12 bases in between. The DNA of the CDR3 is TGTGCCAGCAGTTTCGGCGGTAGGAGCGAGCAGTACTTC. It codes for CASSFGGRSEQYF.

This chain links TRBV11-3 with TRBJ1-3; maybe TRBD1 (6 bases). The CDR3 runs to 17 residues. Germline lookup yields CDR1 SGHNT and CDR2 YENEEA. V lost 0 bases and J lost 0, with 12 bases in between. This chain's CDR3 is CASSLERTAYSGNTIYF. CDR3 in DNA: TGTGCCAGCAGCTTAGAACGGACAGCCTACTCTGGAAACACCATATATTTT.

The gene calls are TRBV28 and TRBJ2-3, with D tentatively TRBD1 (7 bases). The germline CDR1 and CDR2 sequences are MDHEN and SYDVKM. This CDR3 region has 13 residues. Between the trimmed V and J ends, which lost 7 bases and 5 bases, there was a span of 13 bases. The CDR3: CASTGGGLDTQYF. The CDR3 DNA reads TGTGCCAGCACAGGGGGAGGACTAGATACGCAGTATTTT.

The V call is TRBV28, the J call TRBJ2-1; 7 positions match TRBD2. This CDR3 is 17 amino acids long. The ends lost 7 bases at V and 2 bases at J; junction bases unmatched: 14. Germline V gene data show CDR1 as MDHEN and CDR2 as SYDVKM. The CDR3 sequence is CASISLGAGIPYNEQFF. CDR3 nucleotides: TGTGCCAGCATCTCACTCGGAGCGGGAATCCCCTACAATGAGCAGTTCTTC.

The V and J genes are TRBV20-1 and TRBJ2-1; TRBD2 agrees at 7 bases. Germline loops: CDR1 DFQATT, CDR2 SNEGSKA (reference sequence). The CDR3 loop spans 15 amino acids. The junction had 8 bases not matched to a gene; V was cut back by 3 bases and J by 3 bases. CDR3 protein: CSASGWTSYYNEQFF. The DNA of the CDR3 is TGCAGTGCTAGTGGGTGGACTAGTTACTACAATGAGCAGTTCTTC.